This T cell receptor beta chain is from a study of cytomegalovirus exposure and HLA in healthy donors. Within the sample, this clone is medium-sized. As yet, its antigen is unknown. Germline CDR1 MNHEY, CDR2 SMNVEV (reference sequence). The CDR3 runs 14 residues. Trimming took off 1 base at V and 10 bases at J, with 11 bases between the two ends. Study results and caveats: A later analysis found most CMV-associated TCR beta chains apparently HLA-restricted.

Primers for the PCR totalled 60 Vbeta and 13 Jbeta. Generated by immunoSEQ multiplex PCR, the TCRdb table keeps only in-frame clones and is missing some. The data show around 260,000 clones, approximately 80% seen once. The TCR comes from a girl under 10 years old in good health and CMV-seronegative. The rearrangement links TRBV27 to TRBJ1-6; possibly TRBD1 for D (6 bases). The specimen sequenced was PBMCs. CDR3 sequence: CASSLYPQGSPLHF. In DNA form, the CDR3 reads TGTGCCAGCAGTTTATACCCTCAGGGGTCACCCCTCCACTTT.